Listed below are T cell receptor beta chains from one sample, sequenced in a study of regulatory T cells in long-lasting Graves disease. Each CDR3 protein gets one entry after TCRdb re-called the multiplex PCR reads with MiXCR. The sample has a few hundred thousand distinct CDR3 sequences; around 22% are singletons. The sequences come from peripheral blood mononuclear cells (PBMCs), collected when the disease was refractory, from a patient treated with antithyroid drugs. The receptors here all came from a female donor with Graves disease. The CDR3 runs from the conserved cysteine through the conserved F or W. A D gene is named only where the DNA matches it firmly. Size is stated for part of the rows, as once, few or many counts, or as a class when the clone is expanded.

>.|TRBJ1-2|.|TRBV30
TGTGCCTGGGGGACGTCTGGACTGAGGGGCTACACCTTC
CAWGTSGLRGYTF
>.|TRBJ2-5|many|TRBV7-2
TGTGCCAGCAGCTTTACGGCCCAGCAAGAGACCCAGTACTTC
CASSFTAQQETQYF
>TRBD2|TRBJ2-7|few|TRBV19
TGTGCCAGTAGACCTAGCGGGAGGGGGTCCTACGAGCAGTACTTC
CASRPSGRGSYEQYF
>TRBD1|TRBJ1-1|.|TRBV10-3
TGTGCCATCACCGCGACAGGGGGTAATCCGAACACTGAAGCTTTCTTT
CAITATGGNPNTEAFF
>.|TRBJ1-1|many|TRBV2
TGTGCCAGCACCGAGGTTAGGACACTGAACACTGAAGCTTTCTTT
CASTEVRTLNTEAFF
>.|TRBJ2-5|many|TRBV2
TGTGCCAGCAATCTCGGGGCCATTCAAGAGACCCAGTACTTC
CASNLGAIQETQYF
>.|TRBJ2-6|few|TRBV6-4
TGTGCCAGCACGAGCGGAGCAGGCTCTGGGGCCAACGTCCTGACTTTC
CASTSGAGSGANVLTF
>.|TRBJ2-5|.|TRBV12-3/TRBV12-4
TGTGCCAGCACTCGGGACGCAGGATGGACCCAGTACTTC
CASTRDAGWTQYF
>.|TRBJ2-5|few|TRBV20-1
TGCAGTGCTAGAGATGGCAGGGGACAAGAGACCCAGTACTTC
CSARDGRGQETQYF
>.|TRBJ2-1|many|TRBV2
TGTGCCAGCACCCAAGGGGAACTGCACAATGAGCAGTTCTTC
CASTQGELHNEQFF
>.|TRBJ1-1|.|TRBV19
TGTGCCAGTAGTATATCTTTCAACACTGAAGCTTTCTTT
CASSISFNTEAFF
>.|TRBJ2-7|.|TRBV7-2
TGTGCCAGCAGCTTGATAGTAGCTTGGGAGCAGTACTTC
CASSLIVAWEQYF
>.|TRBJ2-7|.|TRBV7-8
TGTGCCAGCAGCTTAGGGGCAGGCGCCTCCTACGAGCAGTACTTC
CASSLGAGASYEQYF
>TRBD2|TRBJ2-5|.|TRBV6-1
TGTGCCAGCAGTGAAGAAACTAGCGGGAGCTTTCGAGGTTTTTGGGAGACCCAGTACTTC
CASSEETSGSFRGFWETQYF
>TRBD2|TRBJ2-5|many|TRBV7-8
TGTGCCAGCAGCAACCGACTAGCGGCCCAAGAGACCCAGTACTTC
CASSNRLAAQETQYF
>TRBD2|TRBJ2-1|.|TRBV6-1
TGTGCCAGCAGTGCAAACCGACTAGCGGGAGGGTACAATGAGCAGTTCTTC
CASSANRLAGGYNEQFF
>.|TRBJ2-7|many|TRBV28
TGTGCCAGCAGTCCCCGTTTGGGCGGGAACTACGAGCAGTACTTC
CASSPRLGGNYEQYF
>.|TRBJ2-7|many|TRBV20-1
TGCAGTGCTAGAGATTACGACAGTTACGAGCAGTACTTC
CSARDYDSYEQYF
>TRBD1|TRBJ1-5|few|TRBV28
TGTGCCAGCAGTTCCCATCAGGGGGCGCGAGGGGATCAGCCCCAGCATTTT
CASSSHQGARGDQPQHF
>.|TRBJ1-2|.|TRBV29-1
TGCAGCGTTGAATGGGGTCGGGTCGGCTACACCTTC
CSVEWGRVGYTF
>TRBD2|TRBJ2-7|.|TRBV6-2/TRBV6-3
TGTGCCAGCAGTTACTCGGGACTAGCGGGAGTCGAGCAGTACTTC
CASSYSGLAGVEQYF
>.|TRBJ1-4|many|TRBV12-3/TRBV12-4
TGTGCCAGCAGTAATGAAAAACTGTTTTTT
CASSNEKLFF
>.|TRBJ1-6|.|TRBV7-9
TGTGCCAGCAGCTCAATTCCCCAGGAGAATTCACCCCTCCACTTT
CASSSIPQENSPLHF
>TRBD2|TRBJ2-2|few|TRBV2
TGTGCCAGCAGGGAGGGACTAGCTGGTCTCGCCGGGGAGCTGTTTTTT
CASREGLAGLAGELFF
>.|TRBJ1-1|.|TRBV7-2
TGTGCCAGCAGCTTATGGGCGGAAGCTTTCTTT
CASSLWAEAFF
>TRBD1|TRBJ1-2|few|TRBV29-1
TGCAGCGCCCGGACAGGGGACTATGGCTACACCTTC
CSARTGDYGYTF
>.|TRBJ2-7|many|TRBV6-1
TGTGCCAGCAATGGAATAGGCGGTGTCACCTACGAGCAGTACTTC
CASNGIGGVTYEQYF
>TRBD2|TRBJ2-5|.|TRBV29-1
TGCAGCGTTGGGGGCGGGGGGCGACAAGAGACCCAGTACTTC
CSVGGGGRQETQYF
>TRBD1|TRBJ2-2|.|TRBV2
TGTGCCAGCAGGGCCGGGACAGGGACAACCGGGGAGCTGTTTTTT
CASRAGTGTTGELFF
>TRBD2|TRBJ2-2|few|TRBV7-2
TGTGCCAGCAGCTTAGGGAGGGGGCTAGCGGGAGGAACCGGGGAGCTGTTTTTT
CASSLGRGLAGGTGELFF
>TRBD2|TRBJ2-1|many|TRBV28
TGTGCCAGCAGCTTAGGCGGGAGCTCCTACAATGAGCAGTTCTTC
CASSLGGSSYNEQFF
>.|TRBJ2-3|.|TRBV5-1
TGCGCCAGCAGCTTGGGAGCCCTCACAGATACGCAGTATTTT
CASSLGALTDTQYF
>.|TRBJ2-6|.|TRBV28
TGTGCCAGCAGTTTGGTTACGCCGGGGGCCAACGTCCTGACTTTC
CASSLVTPGANVLTF
>.|TRBJ2-6|.|TRBV29-1
TGCAGCGCTTCGGGCCTCAGCTCTGGGGCCAACGTCCTGACTTTC
CSASGLSSGANVLTF
>.|TRBJ1-4|.|TRBV7-3
TGTGCCAGCAGCCCCGCGGAAACTAATGAAAAACTGTTTTTT
CASSPAETNEKLFF
>.|TRBJ1-1|many|TRBV6-1
TGTGCCAGCAGTGCCCCCGGTACTGAAGCTTTCTTT
CASSAPGTEAFF
>.|TRBJ2-5|few|TRBV9
TGTGCCAGCAGCGCAGGCGTCGGAGGGTACCAAGAGACCCAGTACTTC
CASSAGVGGYQETQYF
>.|TRBJ2-1|few|TRBV5-4
TGTGCCAGCAGCCTCCAGAGCGAGCAGTTCTTC
CASSLQSEQFF
>.|TRBJ2-1|.|TRBV7-2
TGTGCCAGCAGCTTAGCCGGGGCCCTATACAATGAGCAGTTCTTC
CASSLAGALYNEQFF
>.|TRBJ1-2|.|TRBV20-1
TGCAGCGTTGAGGGTCCGGGACTCCTCTCTGGCTACACCTTC
CSVEGPGLLSGYTF
>TRBD2|TRBJ2-1|many|TRBV6-1
TGTGCCAGCAGTGACGGACTAGCGGGAGTAGATGAGCAGTTCTTC
CASSDGLAGVDEQFF
>TRBD1|TRBJ2-7|.|TRBV11-2
TGTGCCAGTAGTCCCGGACAGGGCGCCGAGCAGTACTTC
CASSPGQGAEQYF
>.|TRBJ2-2|few|TRBV2
TGTGCCAGCACGACCGCAAGGCGACGGGGGGCTAACACCGGGGAGCTGTTTTTT
CASTTARRRGANTGELFF
>.|TRBJ2-7|many|TRBV28
TGTGCCAGCAGTTTAAGGTGGGGTGTGCGAGCCTCCTACTACGAGCAGTACTTC
CASSLRWGVRASYYEQYF
>.|TRBJ2-7|.|TRBV9
TGTGCCAGCAGCTTGGGGTCTACGGGAGAGCAGTACTTC
CASSLGSTGEQYF
>TRBD1|TRBJ1-1|few|TRBV29-1
TGCAGCTTCTATGGGACAGGGGGAGAAGATGAAGCTTTCTTT
CSFYGTGGEDEAFF
>.|TRBJ2-2|.|TRBV30
TGTGCCTGGAGTGGGATAGGTCGTTCGAACACCGGGGAGCTGTTTTTT
CAWSGIGRSNTGELFF
>.|TRBJ1-3|.|TRBV27
TGTGCCAGCAGTTCCTTGGATTTGCCTGGAAACACCATATATTTT
CASSSLDLPGNTIYF
>.|TRBJ1-3|.|TRBV5-1
TGCGCCAGCAGCTTGGGACAGACCTCTGGAAACACCATATATTTT
CASSLGQTSGNTIYF
>.|TRBJ2-4|many|TRBV11-2
TGTGCCAGCAGCCCTGTCCCGGGGTCTTTAGCCAAAAACATTCAGTACTTC
CASSPVPGSLAKNIQYF
>.|TRBJ1-1|many|TRBV5-1
TGCGCCAGCAGCGTAGCGAACACTGAAGCTTTCTTT
CASSVANTEAFF